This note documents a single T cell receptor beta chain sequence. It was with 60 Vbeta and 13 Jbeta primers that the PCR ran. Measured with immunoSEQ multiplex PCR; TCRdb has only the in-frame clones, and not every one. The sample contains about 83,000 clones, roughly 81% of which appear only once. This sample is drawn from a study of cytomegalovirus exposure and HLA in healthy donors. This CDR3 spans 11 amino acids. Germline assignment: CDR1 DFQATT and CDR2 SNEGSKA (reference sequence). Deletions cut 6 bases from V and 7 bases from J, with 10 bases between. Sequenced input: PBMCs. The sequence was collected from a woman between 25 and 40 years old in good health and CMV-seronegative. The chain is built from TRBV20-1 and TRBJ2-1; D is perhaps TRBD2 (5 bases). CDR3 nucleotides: TGCAGTGCCCGGGAAGCTAATGAGCAGTTCTTC. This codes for CSAREANEQFF.